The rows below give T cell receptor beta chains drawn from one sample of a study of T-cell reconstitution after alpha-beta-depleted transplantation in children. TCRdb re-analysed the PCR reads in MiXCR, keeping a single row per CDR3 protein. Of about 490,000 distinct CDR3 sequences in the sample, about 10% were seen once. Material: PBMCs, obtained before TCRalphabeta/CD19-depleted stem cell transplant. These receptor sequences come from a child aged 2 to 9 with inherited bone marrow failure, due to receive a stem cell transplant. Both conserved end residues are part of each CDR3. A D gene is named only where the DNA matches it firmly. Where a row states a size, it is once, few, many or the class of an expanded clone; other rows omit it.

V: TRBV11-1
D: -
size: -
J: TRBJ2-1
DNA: TGTGCCAGCAGCTTCGTCCCAGGTACGGGGGCAGACTACAATGAGCAGTTCTTC
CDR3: CASSFVPGTGADYNEQFF

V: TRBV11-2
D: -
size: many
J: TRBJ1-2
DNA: TGTGCCAGCAGCTTAGGAGGATGGAGTAATGGCTACACCTTC
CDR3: CASSLGGWSNGYTF

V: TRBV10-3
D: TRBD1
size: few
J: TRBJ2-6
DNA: TGTGCCGGACCGGGACAGGGAACAGATGGGGCCAACGTCCTGACTTTC
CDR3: CAGPGQGTDGANVLTF

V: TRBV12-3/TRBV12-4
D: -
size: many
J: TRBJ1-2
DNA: TGTGCCAGCAGAAATCGGAAGGGGCCGAATGTTGGCTACACCTTC
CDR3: CASRNRKGPNVGYTF

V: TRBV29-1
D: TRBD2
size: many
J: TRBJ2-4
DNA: TGCAGCGTTAGTCAGACTAGCGGGAGAGACATTCAGTACTTC
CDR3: CSVSQTSGRDIQYF

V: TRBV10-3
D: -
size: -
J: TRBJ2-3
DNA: TGTGCCACCAGGACGGCAGGGGCAGATACGCAGTATTTT
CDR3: CATRTAGADTQYF

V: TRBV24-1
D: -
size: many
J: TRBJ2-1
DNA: TGTGCCACCAGTGTATGGGGTCTGAATGAGCAGTTCTTC
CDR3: CATSVWGLNEQFF

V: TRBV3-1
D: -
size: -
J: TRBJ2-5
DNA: TGTGCCAGCACCAAGGAGCTCAGGGATCAAGAGACCCAGTACTTC
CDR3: CASTKELRDQETQYF

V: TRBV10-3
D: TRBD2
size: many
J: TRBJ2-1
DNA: TGTGCCATCAGACTGGGGACTAGCGGGTTAGATTACAATGAGCAGTTCTTC
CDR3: CAIRLGTSGLDYNEQFF

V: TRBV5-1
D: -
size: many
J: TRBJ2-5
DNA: TGCGCCAGCAGCTCGGGACAAGCTAAGGAGACCCAGTACTTC
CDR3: CASSSGQAKETQYF

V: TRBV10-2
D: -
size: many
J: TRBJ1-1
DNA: TGCGCCAGCAGCGGACAGCCCAACACTGAAGCTTTCTTT
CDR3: CASSGQPNTEAFF

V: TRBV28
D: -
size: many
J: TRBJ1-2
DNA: TGTGCCAGCAGTCCACTTAGGGACCTCACCCGGTATGGCTACACCTTC
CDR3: CASSPLRDLTRYGYTF

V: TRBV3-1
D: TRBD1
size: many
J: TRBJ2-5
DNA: TGTGCCAGCAGCCCCCTCTGGACAGGAGAGACCCAGTACTTC
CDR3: CASSPLWTGETQYF

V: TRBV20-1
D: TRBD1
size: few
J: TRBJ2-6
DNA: TGCAGTGCTTTGACAGGGGTGGGGGCCAACGTCCTGACTTTC
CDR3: CSALTGVGANVLTF

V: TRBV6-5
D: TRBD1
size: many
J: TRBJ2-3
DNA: TGTGCCAGCAGTTACCCGGGACAGACTGGTAATACGCAGTATTTT
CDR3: CASSYPGQTGNTQYF